This T cell receptor (beta chain) appears in the sequencing data of a study of vaccination and CD4 T cells after COVID-19. The treatment is: roughly 11-day PBMC culture with coronavirus spike peptide pools or control peptides (ViraFEST assay). Deletions cut 3 bases from V and 2 bases from J, with 7 bases between. Germline V gives CDR1 SNHLY, CDR2 FYNNEI. The CDR3 has 13 amino acids. Cultured CD4+ T cell DNA underwent sequencing with the Oncomine TCR Beta short-read assay. TCRdb ran MiXCR on the PCR reads and lists one entry per CDR3 protein. The data contain about 5,100 distinct CDR3 sequences, 35% to 50% of them singletons. This clonotype was counted a single time. What it binds is unknown.

The sequencing sample was made of CD4+ T cells from blood, cultured in vitro. The clonotype was recovered from a human donor who had recovered from COVID-19. The chain combines TRBV2 with TRBJ1-2; no firm D call. CDR3 coding DNA: TGTGCCAGCAGTGACGGGGTAAACTATGGCTACACCTTC. Its translation is CASSDGVNYGYTF.